The clone carrying this T cell receptor beta chain was seen more than once but under ten times. J gave up 6 bases and V 2 bases, and 0 bases lay outside the gene matches. CDR1 and CDR2 (germline): WNHNN, SYGVQD (reference sequence). This CDR3 region has 14 residues. Authors' methods: Amplified reference gene primers provided the basis for estimating nucleated cell counts. Sequencing used immunoSEQ multiplex PCR; TCRdb keeps in-frame clones, though not all of them. Clonal size and the V and J genes are those of that table, whereas D and trimming came from the DNA. This table has roughly 120,000 clones, roughly 90% appearing once. This sample stems from a study of blood T cell repertoires in COVID-19. Turning to the study itself: From the United States, Italy and Spain came samples of acute and convalescent COVID-19. PBMCs, B-cell-depleted T cells, or T cells were the source of the cDNA or gDNA that made up the material.

This TCR came from a man aged 45-65 years with active COVID-19. J is TRBJ2-2 and V is TRBV10-1; 10 bases map to TRBD2. Sequenced material: peripheral blood. The CDR3 nucleotides read TGCGCCAGCAGTGAGCTAGCGGGAGCCGGGGAGCTGTTTTTT. Protein sequence: CASSELAGAGELFF.